Listed below are T cell receptor beta chains from one sample, sequenced in a study of T cell changes during pregnancy in multiple sclerosis. The data were produced by immunoSEQ multiplex PCR, yet TCRdb's version contains in-frame clones alone and is incomplete. The sample shows about 26,000 clones, approximately 89% of them seen only once. This specimen consisted of CD8+ T cells from peripheral blood mononuclear cells, obtained in the second trimester of pregnancy. Every receptor here comes from a female donor with multiple sclerosis, enrolled in a pregnancy study. CDR3s include the opening cysteine and the closing phenylalanine or tryptophan. A D gene is named only where the DNA matches it firmly. Clone size is given for some rows only: seen once, a few or many times, or a class if the clone is expanded.

>TRBV2|NA|TRBJ1-2|NA
TGTGCCAGCACCGGGACTGCCAGTGGCTACACCTTC
CASTGTASGYTF
>TRBV28|NA|TRBJ2-1|NA
TGTGCCAGCAGTGGGCCTATGGCCATTGAGCAGTTCTTC
CASSGPMAIEQFF
>TRBV7-9|NA|TRBJ1-4|few
TGTGCCAGCAGCTCCCCCATTAGTCGGGAAAAACTGTTTTTT
CASSSPISREKLFF
>TRBV10-3|NA|TRBJ2-1|once
TGTGCCATCAGGACGGACTCGGCCAGGAATGAGCAGTTCTTC
CAIRTDSARNEQFF
>TRBV28|NA|TRBJ2-1|NA
TGTGCCAGCAGTTTGTCGGGTGCCTACAATGAGCAGTTCTTC
CASSLSGAYNEQFF
>TRBV4-3|NA|TRBJ2-2|NA
TGCGCCAGCAGCCAAGCCGGGGTTGGAACCGGGGAGCTGTTTTTT
CASSQAGVGTGELFF
>TRBV7-3|NA|TRBJ2-2|once
TGTGCCAGCAGCTTAATGAGTCCCGGGGAGCTGTTTTTT
CASSLMSPGELFF
>TRBV6-4|TRBD2|TRBJ2-1|NA
TGTGCCAGCAGTGACGGGACTAGCGGGGACAATGAGCAGTTCTTC
CASSDGTSGDNEQFF
>TRBV7-3|TRBD1|TRBJ1-3|NA
TGTGCCAGCAGCCCGGGGACAGGCTCTGGAAACACCATATATTTT
CASSPGTGSGNTIYF
>TRBV28|NA|TRBJ2-7|NA
TGTGCCAGCACCCTTGCGGGGGCGGCGGGCGAGCAGTACTTC
CASTLAGAAGEQYF
>TRBV29-1|NA|TRBJ2-7|NA
TGCAGCGTTGGGGGCAGTTACGAGCAGTACTTC
CSVGGSYEQYF
>TRBV5-1|NA|TRBJ2-7|NA
TGCGCCAGCAGCTTGGGGTCAGGGGCCGCCTACGAGCAGTACTTC
CASSLGSGAAYEQYF
>TRBV28|TRBD2|TRBJ2-1|NA
TGTGCCAGCAGGCCTCTAGCGGGAGGAGGTAATGAGCAGTTCTTC
CASRPLAGGGNEQFF
>TRBV2|TRBD2|TRBJ2-3|NA
TGTGCCAGCAGTGAACCTAGCGGGGGTAGCACAGATACGCAGTATTTT
CASSEPSGGSTDTQYF
>TRBV19|NA|TRBJ2-1|NA
TGTGCCAGTAGTATAGCGGGAGACGAGCAGTTCTTC
CASSIAGDEQFF
>TRBV6-1|NA|TRBJ1-1|NA
TGTGCCAGCGGGGGGGACCGGGAACCGGGTGAAGCTTTCTTT
CASGGDREPGEAFF
>TRBV21-1|NA|TRBJ2-1|NA
TGTGCCAGCAATCAAAAGGACTTACCCTACAATGAGCAGTTCTTC
CASNQKDLPYNEQFF
>TRBV4-2|NA|TRBJ1-6|NA
TGTGCCAGCAGCCAAGAGGGGGGAAACGGCTCACCCCTCCACTTT
CASSQEGGNGSPLHF
>TRBV29-1|TRBD2|TRBJ2-2|NA
TGCAGCGTTGAAGATCCAGCGGGAGCCCCCGGGGAGCTGTTTTTT
CSVEDPAGAPGELFF
>TRBV7-8|NA|TRBJ2-5|NA
TGTGCCAGCAGCTTACTGGGGGGAATATTAGAGACCCAGTACTTC
CASSLLGGILETQYF
>TRBV6-1|TRBD1|TRBJ1-1|NA
TGTGCCAGCAGTGAAGCGCAAATTCGAAACAGGGGCAAAGCTTTCTTT
CASSEAQIRNRGKAFF
>TRBV5-1|NA|TRBJ2-7|NA
TGCGCCAGCAGCCCGGGGACAATAAGCTACGAGCAGTACTTC
CASSPGTISYEQYF
>TRBV6-1|NA|TRBJ1-5|NA
TGTGCCAGCAGTGATGGCGGGGGCAATCAGCCCCAGCATTTT
CASSDGGGNQPQHF
>TRBV18|TRBD1|TRBJ2-5|NA
TGTGCCAGCTCACCAGACAGGGGGATGGAGACCCAGTACTTC
CASSPDRGMETQYF